This entry lists 18 T cell receptor beta chains sequenced from one sample in a study of T cell responses to AZD1222 COVID-19 vaccine. Some clones are missing from TCRdb's copy, which holds only in-frame ones; the method was immunoSEQ multiplex PCR. The table records 70,000 to 100,000 clones, roughly 85% of them present only once. Sequencing was performed on peripheral blood, taken 28 days after the second AZD1222 dose. These receptors came from an adult who received the AZD1222 COVID-19 vaccine.

The gene calls are TRBV19 and TRBJ1-5; the match to TRBD1 covers 7 bases. Germline V gene data show CDR1 as LNHDA and CDR2 as SQIVND (reference sequence). Trimming took 1 base from V and 7 from J; bases not matched to a gene: 7. The CDR3 runs 15 residues. The CDR3: CASSIVSGGRQPQHF. Written as DNA, the CDR3 is TGTGCCAGTAGTATAGTGTCAGGGGGGCGACAGCCCCAGCATTTT.

This clone came up a few times. The rearrangement uses TRBV28 and TRBJ1-1, with 7 bases aligning to TRBD1. Germline CDR1 reads MDHEN; CDR2 reads SYDVKM. V lost 10 bases and J lost 4; bases outside the gene matches: 9. This CDR3 has 13 residues. DNA of the CDR3: TGTGCCACCGAGAGGGACAGAACCACTGAAGCTTTCTTT. Protein product: CATERDRTTEAFF.

This rearrangement joins TRBV19 to TRBJ1-2; possible D gene TRBD1, 5 bases. There are 13 residues in the CDR3. V lost 3 bases to trimming and J lost 7 bases, with 12 bases between them. Looked up from germline, CDR1 is LNHDA and CDR2 is SQIVND (reference sequence). The CDR3 coding sequence is TGTGCCAGTAGTATCTCAGGGAACGGTGGCTACACCTTC. Protein: CASSISGNGGYTF.

This rearrangement joins TRBV19 to TRBJ1-5, with no clear D. V lost 5 bases, J lost 7 bases, and 12 bases lay in between. The CDR3 spans 13 residues. CDR1 and CDR2 (germline): LNHDA, SQIVND (reference sequence). CDR3 bases: TGTGCCAGTAGTCGCCCGTCGGGCCAGCCCCAGCATTTT. It is translated as CASSRPSGQPQHF.

The gene calls are TRBV28 and TRBJ2-1, with 7 bases matching TRBD1. CDR1 is MDHEN, CDR2 SYDVKM, per germline. J gave up 7 bases and V 1 base, and 7 bases lay outside the gene matches. The CDR3 covers 15 residues. The CDR3: CASSLSGPGGNEQFF. The CDR3 region has the DNA TGTGCCAGCAGTTTATCAGGGCCAGGGGGTAATGAGCAGTTCTTC.

The chain links TRBV28 to TRBJ1-2, with D unresolved. V dropped 3 bases and J dropped 0 bases, with 8 bases sitting between them. Germline CDR1 MDHEN, CDR2 SYDVKM. The CDR3 is made up of 14 amino acids. The CDR3 loop reads CASSFGQANYGYTF. The CDR3 DNA reads TGTGCCAGCAGTTTTGGCCAAGCTAACTATGGCTACACCTTC.

The rearrangement uses TRBV7-2 and TRBJ2-1, with D perhaps TRBD2 (6 bases). Per the germline V gene, CDR1 is SGHTA and CDR2 is FQGNSA. The ends were cut back, 1 base at V and 3 bases at J, with 10 bases in the middle. The CDR3 has 15 amino acids. CDR3 nucleotides: TGTGCCAGCAGCTTAGGGGCGGGAAGCTACAATGAGCAGTTCTTC. This codes for CASSLGAGSYNEQFF.

This sequence joins TRBV4-3 and TRBJ2-2, with D hard to call. Germline-derived CDR1 and CDR2 are LGHNA and YSLEER. The CDR3 loop spans 14 amino acids. V dropped 4 bases and J dropped 0 bases, with 6 bases sitting between them. CDR3 region: CASSRGSNTGELFF. The CDR3 nucleotides are TGCGCCAGCAGCCGGGGATCGAACACCGGGGAGCTGTTTTTT.

This chain joins TRBV5-6 and TRBJ1-2; D is unclear. Germline CDR1 and CDR2: SGHDT and YYEEEE. The CDR3 runs to 15 residues. Trimming took 4 bases from V and 2 from J, leaving 15 bases between them. This chain's CDR3 is CASSTIGPGNYGYTF. The CDR3 nucleotides are TGTGCCAGCAGCACAATTGGTCCGGGAAACTATGGCTACACCTTC.

This chain links TRBV19 with TRBJ1-1; 8 bases are a match to TRBD1. The CDR3 extends over 15 amino acids. With V trimmed by 5 bases and J by 4 bases, 9 bases remained unmatched. Germline CDR1 LNHDA, CDR2 SQIVND (reference sequence). CDR3 bases: TGTGCCAGTAGTTCATTGCAGGGGGCTGGCACTGAAGCTTTCTTT. Its protein is CASSSLQGAGTEAFF.

The chain recombines TRBV5-1 with TRBJ2-7; 9 positions agree with TRBD1. Looked up from germline, CDR1 is SGHRS and CDR2 is YFSETQ. The CDR3 is made up of 15 amino acids. After removal of 2 bases from V and 4 bases from J, the junction contained 7 bases not matched to a gene. CDR3 sequence: CASSLGGQGLYEQYF. Here the CDR3 DNA reads TGCGCCAGCAGCTTAGGGGGACAGGGCTTGTACGAGCAGTACTTC.

This clone was seen at least ten times. The chain links TRBV7-8 to TRBJ1-2; 7 bases agree with TRBD1. The germline gives CDR1 SGHVS, CDR2 FQNEAQ. With V trimmed by 5 bases and J by 8 bases, 14 bases remained unmatched. This CDR3 has 15 amino acids. The CDR3 loop reads CASSPPTGREKGYTF. CDR3 sequence (DNA): TGTGCCAGCAGCCCCCCGACAGGGAGGGAGAAGGGCTACACCTTC. Filled out from reference TRBV7-8 and TRBJ1-2, the complete variable domain reads GAGVSQSPRYKVAKRGQDVALRCDPISGHVSLFWYQQALGQGPEFLTYFQNEAQLDKSGLPSDRFFAERPEGSVSTLKIQRTQQEDSAVYLCASSPPTGREKGYTFGSGTRLTVV.

The chain is built from TRBV18 and TRBJ1-1, with D maybe TRBD1 (6 bases). The V end was cut by 5 bases, the J end by 3 bases, with 16 bases between. There are 15 residues in the CDR3. The germline V gene has CDR1 KGHSH and CDR2 LQKENI. The CDR3, as DNA: TGTGCCAGCTCATTCACAGGGATCGGGGACACTGAAGCTTTCTTT. Protein product: CASSFTGIGDTEAFF.

The CDR3 DNA follows: TGCGCCAGCAGCACAGGGACTAGCGGGGCCAATGAGCAGTTCTTC. Residues: CASSTGTSGANEQFF. The chain carries TRBV5-1 and TRBJ2-1; TRBD2 agrees at 13 bases. Germline lookup yields CDR1 SGHRS and CDR2 YFSETQ. Unmatched junction bases numbered 4, after V lost 4 bases and J lost 6 bases. This CDR3 contains 15 residues.

The chain joins TRBV7-3 to TRBJ2-1, with 8 bases aligning to TRBD2. The CDR3 runs to 15 residues. V shed 5 bases and J 6 bases; nucleotides not matched to a gene: 9. Germline V gene sequence: CDR1 SGHTA, CDR2 FQGTGA. The CDR3: CASSPGRSGSNEQFF. CDR3 sequence (DNA): TGTGCCAGCAGCCCTGGCCGGAGCGGGAGCAATGAGCAGTTCTTC.

The chain links TRBV15 to TRBJ1-3; 10 bases are shared with TRBD1. CDR1 is LNHNV, CDR2 YYDKDF, per germline (reference sequence). Losses at the gene ends were 1 base for V and 3 bases for J; bases not matched to a gene: 6. This CDR3 is built from 17 residues. The CDR3 coding sequence is TGTGCCACCAGCAGAGTCAAAGGGACAGGGGATGGAAACACCATATATTTT. It yields the protein CATSRVKGTGDGNTIYF.

This clone was detected once. The V gene is TRBV30, the J gene TRBJ2-1; a weak D match, TRBD2 (6 bases). Germline values: CDR1 GTSNPN, CDR2 SVGIG (reference sequence). This CDR3 contains 11 residues. V lost 5 bases and J 8 bases, leaving 10 bases between the germline ends. Here the CDR3 reads CAWSERDEQFF. The CDR3 DNA is TGTGCCTGGTCGGAGCGGGATGAGCAGTTCTTC.

The V gene is TRBV29-1, the J gene TRBJ1-5, with 9 bases matching TRBD1. The J segment lost 3 bases and the V segment lost 6 bases, leaving 6 bases of the junction unmatched. This CDR3 is 14 amino acids long. Germline CDR1 and CDR2: SQVTM and ANQGSEA. The CDR3 region is CSVRGQGSNQPQHF. CDR3 nucleotide sequence: TGCAGCGTCCGCGGACAGGGGTCCAATCAGCCCCAGCATTTT.